This T cell receptor (beta chain) was sequenced during a study of vaccination and CD4 T cells after COVID-19. At the level of the study: In the control cultures, a CEFX pool, an HIV-1 Nef pool, or no peptide was supplied.

Cultured CD4+ T cell DNA was sequenced using the Oncomine TCR Beta short-read assay. CD4+ T cells were cultured, and genomic DNA was extracted from them. Via MiXCR, TCRdb re-called the PCR reads, giving one row per CDR3 protein. The table records 10,000 to 15,000 distinct CDR3 sequences, roughly 34% of them present only once. Treatment: roughly ten-day PBMC culture with coronavirus spike peptide pools or control peptides (ViraFEST assay). Culture conditions combined roughly 2 million PBMCs per well with around 9.2 IU/ml IL-2 and roughly 10 ug/ml peptide pools. General study findings and limits: Among convalescent patients, a median about 84% of reactive clones emerged only after vaccination.

The germline gives CDR1 MNHNS, CDR2 SASEGT. The junction had 6 bases not matched to a gene; V was cut back by 6 bases and J by 1 base. This CDR3 has 15 amino acids. As for this clonotype: What it recognizes is unknown.

The TCR sequence derives from a human donor who received a COVID-19 vaccine. Sequencing used CD4+ T cells from blood, cultured in vitro, obtained before SARS-CoV-2 vaccination. The chain employs TRBV6-1 and TRBJ1-1; 9 nucleotides line up with TRBD1. This CDR3 is CASSSQGAANTEAFF. DNA for the CDR3: TGTGCCAGCAGCTCACAGGGGGCTGCGAACACTGAAGCTTTCTTT.